Presented here are 32 T cell receptor beta chains from one specimen sequenced in a study of cytomegalovirus exposure and HLA in healthy donors. Use of 60 Vbeta and 13 Jbeta primers characterized the PCR. TCRdb's copy holds only in-frame clones and misses some; the assay was immunoSEQ multiplex PCR. This table holds under 150,000 clones, 60% to 80% found once. The sample consisted of PBMCs. The receptors derive from a man aged 18 to 30 in good health and CMV-seronegative.

V gene TRBV6-1 combines with J gene TRBJ2-5, with 7 bases aligning to TRBD1. The end of the DNA aligns better with TRBJ2-7, so the J call may be wrong. Germline CDR1 is MNHNS and CDR2 is SASEGT. The CDR3 loop spans 13 amino acids. As DNA, the CDR3 is TGTGCCAGCAGCCTAACAGGGGCCTACGAGCAGTACTTC. Translation gives CASSLTGAYEQYF.

V usage is TRBV29-1 and J usage is TRBJ2-7; TRBD1 agrees at 9 bases. Germline CDR1 is SQVTM and CDR2 is ANQGSEA. The CDR3 is 13 amino acids. V lost 7 bases, J lost 0 bases, and 4 bases stayed unmatched. The CDR3: CSAQTGGSYEQYF. The CDR3 DNA follows: TGCAGCGCCCAGACAGGGGGCTCCTACGAGCAGTACTTC.

The rearrangement uses TRBV7-2 and TRBJ1-4, with D maybe TRBD1 (5 bases). The length of the CDR3 is 15 residues. V dropped 5 bases and J dropped 7 bases, with 17 bases sitting between them. CDR1 and CDR2 (germline): SGHTA, FQGNSA. In DNA, the CDR3 is TGTGCCAGCAGCCCTGGACACGTCAGAGGTGAAAAACTGTTTTTT. It specifies CASSPGHVRGEKLFF. Combining the CDR3 with reference TRBV7-2 and TRBJ1-4 gives the whole variable domain GAGVSQSPSNKVTEKGKDVELRCDPISGHTALYWYRQSLGQGLEFLIYFQGNSAPDKSGLPSDRFSAERTGGSVSTLTIQRTQQEDSAVYLCASSPGHVRGEKLFFGSGTQLSVL.

V gene TRBV6-4 combines with J gene TRBJ1-5; D uncertain. CDR1 is MRHNA, CDR2 SNTAGT, per germline. Trimming cost V 5 bases and J 11 bases, with 19 bases left between them. The CDR3 has 14 residues. This chain's CDR3 is CASSRNFEDGAQHF. In nucleotides, the CDR3 is TGTGCCAGCAGTCGGAATTTTGAGGACGGGGCCCAGCATTTT.

The CDR3 region is CASSFGRTGVQPQHF. CDR3 coding DNA: TGTGCCAGCAGCTTCGGTAGGACAGGTGTCCAGCCCCAGCATTTT. J is TRBJ1-5 and V is TRBV7-8; TRBD1 agrees at 7 bases. Losses at the gene ends were 3 bases for V and 7 bases for J; bases not matched to a gene: 9. The CDR3 is 15 residues long. Germline values: CDR1 SGHVS, CDR2 FQNEAQ.

With respect to this clone: One junction end does not reproduce the germline sequence, and a read error may be involved. The CDR3 sequence is CASSLAGQGSQVVF. DNA for the CDR3: TGCGCCAGCAGCTTGGCAGGACAGGGTTCGCAAGTAGTCTTC. This chain links TRBV5-1 with TRBJ2-7, with 8 bases matching TRBD1. Germline assignment: CDR1 SGHRS and CDR2 YFSETQ. The length of the CDR3 is 14 residues.

CDR3 nucleotide sequence: TGTGCCAGTTCTATTAGCTCGCTTAGCAATCAGCCCCAGCATTTT. It translates to CASSISSLSNQPQHF. The chain employs TRBV19 and TRBJ1-5, with D uncertain. The CDR3 covers 15 residues. Trimming removed 8 bases from V and 0 bases from J, with 14 bases in between. CDR1 and CDR2 from the germline V gene are LNHDA and SQIVND (reference sequence).

The genes are TRBV4-2 and TRBJ1-2; D is unclear. The CDR3 has 16 residues. CDR1 is LGHNA, CDR2 YNFKEQ, per germline. Trimming stripped 0 bases from V and 1 base from J, with 12 bases between. The CDR3, as DNA: TGTGCCAGCAGCCAAGAGAACCGGGAAGATAACTATGGCTACACCTTC. Amino acid sequence: CASSQENREDNYGYTF.

V and J are TRBV5-1 and TRBJ1-2, with 8 nucleotides matching TRBD1. This CDR3 is 14 amino acids long. J was trimmed by 6 bases and V by 4 bases; bases with no gene match: 8. Germline V gene lookup returns CDR1 SGHRS and CDR2 YFSETQ. The CDR3 spells CASSPRDRRHGYTF. The DNA of the CDR3 is TGCGCCAGCAGCCCCAGGGACAGGAGGCATGGCTACACCTTC. The full variable domain, completed using reference TRBV5-1 and TRBJ1-2, is KAGVTQTPRYLIKTRGQQVTLSCSPISGHRSVSWYQQTPGQGLQFLFEYFSETQRNKGNFPGRFSGRQFSNSRSEMNVSTLELGDSALYLCASSPRDRRHGYTFGSGTRLTVV.

This chain connects TRBV6-4 to TRBJ2-1; TRBD1 matches at 11 bases. The V segment lost 2 bases and the J segment 6 bases; nucleotides outside the gene matches: 0. The V gene's germline CDR1 is MRHNA and CDR2 SNTAGT. The CDR3 length is 14 residues. The CDR3 bases are TGTGCCAGCAGTGACGGGACAGGGGGCAATGAGCAGTTCTTC. Protein: CASSDGTGGNEQFF.

The CDR3: CASSSRRVKNTGELFF. The DNA of the CDR3 is TGTGCCAGCAGCAGTAGACGGGTGAAGAACACCGGGGAGCTGTTTTTT. The chain couples TRBV5-4 to TRBJ2-2; D gene uncertain. Trimming removed 4 bases at V and 1 base at J, with 14 bases between. Germline assignment: CDR1 SGHNT and CDR2 YYREEE (reference sequence). The CDR3 extends over 16 amino acids.

The chain combines TRBV27 with TRBJ2-7; TRBD2 matches 7 bases. Germline CDR1 reads MNHEY; CDR2 reads SMNVEV (reference sequence). With 0 bases clipped from V and 3 bases from J, the junction kept 5 bases outside the gene matches. This CDR3 region has 15 residues. The CDR3 nucleotides are TGTGCCAGCAGTTTATCGGGGAGGGCTCACTACGAGCAGTACTTC. Protein sequence: CASSLSGRAHYEQYF.

The J gene is TRBJ1-2, the V gene TRBV4-3, with TRBD1 matching 7 bases. J was trimmed by 6 bases and V by 1 base; bases with no gene match: 5. Germline-derived CDR1 and CDR2 are LGHNA and YSLEER. This CDR3 has 14 residues. The CDR3 spells CASSQGDSRDGYTF. In DNA form, the CDR3 reads TGCGCCAGCAGCCAAGGGGACAGTCGCGATGGCTACACCTTC.

This clone was observed once. This chain links TRBV5-1 with TRBJ1-1; D may be TRBD1 (5 bases). The CDR3 covers 13 residues. CDR1 is SGHRS, CDR2 YFSETQ, per germline. V was trimmed by 4 bases and J by 8 bases, leaving 15 bases between them. The CDR3 spells CASSADSHLEAFF. The CDR3 DNA follows: TGCGCCAGCAGCGCCGACAGCCACCTCGAAGCTTTCTTT.

The genes are TRBV4-2 and TRBJ2-2; maybe TRBD1 (5 bases). This CDR3 region has 15 residues. Germline V gene lookup returns CDR1 LGHNA and CDR2 YNFKEQ. Trimming took off 1 base at V and 3 bases at J, with 9 bases between the two ends. CDR3 in amino acids: CASSQGGRDTGELFF. The CDR3 DNA follows: TGTGCCAGCAGCCAAGGGGGCAGAGACACCGGGGAGCTGTTTTTT.

The V call is TRBV5-1, the J call TRBJ1-1, with a possible D match to TRBD1 (5 bases). The CDR3 runs to 13 residues. V was cut by 7 bases and J by 4 bases, with 14 bases left in between. The germline gives CDR1 SGHRS, CDR2 YFSETQ. In nucleotides, the CDR3 is TGCGCCAGCGGCCACGGGGGGATCACTGAAGCTTTCTTT. Translated, it gives CASGHGGITEAFF.

The chain has TRBV6-1 and TRBJ2-5; the match to TRBD1 covers 9 bases. CDR1 and CDR2 from the germline V gene are MNHNS and SASEGT. The junction had 7 bases not matched to a gene; V was cut back by 4 bases and J by 4 bases. CDR3 length: 15 residues. This chain's CDR3 is CASSGGQGGAETQYF. The CDR3 coding sequence is TGTGCCAGCAGTGGGGGACAGGGAGGGGCAGAGACCCAGTACTTC.

The chain has TRBV2 and TRBJ2-5; TRBD2 matches 12 bases. Germline V gene data show CDR1 as SNHLY and CDR2 as FYNNEI. V shed 6 bases, J shed 5 bases, and the junction held 7 bases outside the gene matches. This CDR3 is 15 amino acids long. CDR3: CASRATSGGVETQYF. The DNA of the CDR3 is TGTGCCAGCAGGGCGACTAGCGGGGGAGTGGAGACCCAGTACTTC.

V is TRBV28 and J is TRBJ1-2, with D unclear. Trimming left V 6 bases short and J 7 bases short, with 9 bases between. This CDR3 comprises 11 residues. Germline lookup yields CDR1 MDHEN and CDR2 SYDVKM. This CDR3 is CASRSGGGYTF. In DNA form, the CDR3 reads TGTGCCAGCAGGTCCGGCGGTGGCTACACCTTC.

There are a few counts of this clone. Other DNA sequences in the same sample also yield this CDR3. CDR3 sequence: CASSVRGGTEAFF. The CDR3 coding sequence is TGTGCCAGCAGCGTAAGGGGGGGCACTGAAGCTTTCTTT. This rearrangement joins TRBV9 to TRBJ1-1; D might be TRBD1 (6 bases). The CDR3 length is 13 residues. Germline CDR1 reads SGDLS; CDR2 reads YYNGEE. V lost 1 base, J lost 4 bases, and 8 bases lay in between.

The chain joins TRBV15 to TRBJ2-7; 12 nucleotides agree with TRBD2. This CDR3 has 15 residues. Germline values: CDR1 LNHNV, CDR2 YYDKDF (reference sequence). V trimming: 3 bases; J trimming: 10 bases; junction bases outside the gene matches: 10. CDR3 bases: TGTGCCACCAGCAGGGGTACGGGACTAGCGGGTCCACAGTACTTC. It is translated as CATSRGTGLAGPQYF. The variable domain in full, with the rest retrieved from reference TRBV15 and TRBJ2-7, is DAMVIQNPRYQVTQFGKPVTLSCSQTLNHNVMYWYQQKSSQAPKLLFHYYDKDFNNEADTPDNFQSRRPNTSFCFLDIRSPGLGDTAMYLCATSRGTGLAGPQYFGPGTRLTVT.

The count of this clone is one. The chain recombines TRBV5-8 with TRBJ1-6; D is unresolved. CDR3 length: 13 amino acids. Trimming cost V 2 bases and J 7 bases, with 7 bases left between them. Per the germline V gene, CDR1 is SGHTS and CDR2 is YDEGEE. In nucleotides, the CDR3 is TGTGCCAGCAGCTTTTGCAGAAATTCACCCCTCCACTTT. Encoded protein: CASSFCRNSPLHF.

The V gene is TRBV27, the J gene TRBJ1-1; D is unclear. Trimming cost V 5 bases and J 0 bases, with 10 bases left between them. This CDR3 contains 14 residues. Per the germline V gene, CDR1 is MNHEY and CDR2 is SMNVEV (reference sequence). CDR3 loop: CASSPGLLNTEAFF. CDR3 in DNA: TGTGCCAGCAGTCCAGGACTCCTGAACACTGAAGCTTTCTTT.

The V call is TRBV7-2, the J call TRBJ1-3, with 9 bases aligning to TRBD1. J lost 10 bases, V lost 4 bases, and 5 bases had no gene match. CDR3 size: 13 residues. Per germline, CDR1 SGHTA and CDR2 FQGNSA. CDR3 sequence: CASSYKDRGTIYF. The CDR3 DNA follows: TGTGCCAGCAGCTATAAGGACAGGGGAACCATATATTTT.

This chain uses TRBV6-1 with TRBJ2-5; TRBD2 agrees at 7 bases. The J call may be in error: the DNA end matches TRBJ2-7 better. From germline, CDR1 is MNHNS and CDR2 SASEGT. This CDR3 is 14 amino acids long. The CDR3 nucleotides are TGTGCCAGCAGGGGGAGCGGGACCTACTACGAGCAGTACTTC. Amino acid sequence: CASRGSGTYYEQYF.

This chain's CDR3 is CASSTSPGGTQYF. In nucleotides, the CDR3 is TGTGCCAGCAGTACATCCCCCGGGGGGACCCAGTACTTC. The chain couples TRBV27 to TRBJ2-5; maybe TRBD2 (6 bases). Trimming removed 5 bases from V and 7 bases from J, with 14 bases in between. Germline CDR1 MNHEY, CDR2 SMNVEV (reference sequence). The CDR3 has 13 amino acids.

For the CDR3, the DNA is TGTGCCAGCAGCACGGGACAGAGCTCCTACGAGCAGTACTTC. It yields the protein CASSTGQSSYEQYF. The chain employs TRBV9 and TRBJ2-7; 7 bases align to TRBD1. Losses at the gene ends were 4 bases for V and 0 bases for J; bases not matched to a gene: 4. The CDR3 consists of 14 residues. Germline CDR1 and CDR2: SGDLS and YYNGEE.

This clone was seen a few times. The chain links TRBV4-1 to TRBJ2-3, with D perhaps matching TRBD2 (5 bases). Germline V CDR1 and CDR2: MGHRA, YSYEKL. This CDR3 spans 13 amino acids. V lost 0 bases to trimming and J lost 5 bases, with 6 bases between them. The chain's CDR3 is CASSQDRGDTQYF. In DNA form, the CDR3 reads TGCGCCAGCAGCCAAGATCGGGGAGATACGCAGTATTTT.

CDR3 region: CASSPIGQGRSEQFF. CDR3 DNA sequence: TGTGCCAGCTCACCAATCGGACAGGGGAGAAGTGAGCAGTTCTTC. This rearrangement joins TRBV18 to TRBJ2-1; 9 bases fit TRBD1. V trimming: 2 bases; J trimming: 9 bases; junction bases outside the gene matches: 8. Germline V gives CDR1 KGHSH, CDR2 LQKENI. This CDR3 has 15 residues.

V is TRBV20-1 and J is TRBJ1-1, with D possibly being TRBD1 (5 bases). CDR3 size: 11 residues. V lost 6 bases to trimming and J lost 8 bases, with 13 bases between them. Germline-derived CDR1 and CDR2 are DFQATT and SNEGSKA (reference sequence). The CDR3 bases are TGCAGTGCCGGGGGTTTGAGAGAAGCTTTCTTT. As protein: CSAGGLREAFF.

In DNA form, the CDR3 reads TGTGCCAGCAGCCCGGGGACTAGCGGGGGGGACGAGCAGTACTTC. It specifies CASSPGTSGGDEQYF. V gene TRBV7-2 combines with J gene TRBJ2-7, with TRBD2 identical over 16 bases. The CDR3 is 15 residues long. Losses at the gene ends were 5 bases for V and 5 bases for J; bases not matched to a gene: 3. Looked up from germline, CDR1 is SGHTA and CDR2 is FQGNSA. The complete variable domain, with remaining parts taken from reference TRBV7-2 and TRBJ2-7, reads GAGVSQSPSNKVTEKGKDVELRCDPISGHTALYWYRQSLGQGLEFLIYFQGNSAPDKSGLPSDRFSAERTGGSVSTLTIQRTQQEDSAVYLCASSPGTSGGDEQYFGPGTRLTVT.

The CDR3 reads CASSEQGRGPYNEQFF. In DNA form, the CDR3 reads TGTGCCAGCAGTGAACAGGGGAGAGGGCCCTACAATGAGCAGTTCTTC. The V call is TRBV2, the J call TRBJ2-1; D perhaps matches TRBD1 (6 bases). CDR1 and CDR2 from the germline V gene are SNHLY and FYNNEI. This CDR3 is built from 16 residues. Trimming removed 2 bases at V and 2 bases at J, with 13 bases between.